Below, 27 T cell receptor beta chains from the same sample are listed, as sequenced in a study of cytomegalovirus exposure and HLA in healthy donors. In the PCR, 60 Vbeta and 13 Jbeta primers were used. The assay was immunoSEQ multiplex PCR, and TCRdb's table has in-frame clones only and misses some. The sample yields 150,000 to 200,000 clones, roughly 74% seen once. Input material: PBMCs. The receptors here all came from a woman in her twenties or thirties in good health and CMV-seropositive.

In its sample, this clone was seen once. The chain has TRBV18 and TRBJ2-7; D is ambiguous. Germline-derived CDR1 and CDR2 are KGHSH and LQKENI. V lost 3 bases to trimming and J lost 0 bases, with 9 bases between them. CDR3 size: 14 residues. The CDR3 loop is CASSPTAGSYEQYF. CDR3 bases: TGTGCCAGCTCACCCACCGCCGGCTCCTACGAGCAGTACTTC.

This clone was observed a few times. The DNA for the CDR3 is TGTGCCAGCAGCGCCAGACTAGCGGGGGCGACCACAGATACGCAGTATTTT. Translation: CASSARLAGATTDTQYF. The genes are TRBV9 and TRBJ2-3, with 12 positions matching TRBD2. The length of the CDR3 is 17 residues. Germline V gene data show CDR1 as SGDLS and CDR2 as YYNGEE. V was pared by 3 bases and J by 2 bases, with 7 bases of the junction left unmatched.

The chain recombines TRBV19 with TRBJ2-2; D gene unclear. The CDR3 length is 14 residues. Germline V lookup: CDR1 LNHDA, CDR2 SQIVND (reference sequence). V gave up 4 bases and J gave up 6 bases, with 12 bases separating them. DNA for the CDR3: TGTGCCAGTAGTACAAATACCCGGTCCGGGGAGCTGTTTTTT. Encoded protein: CASSTNTRSGELFF.

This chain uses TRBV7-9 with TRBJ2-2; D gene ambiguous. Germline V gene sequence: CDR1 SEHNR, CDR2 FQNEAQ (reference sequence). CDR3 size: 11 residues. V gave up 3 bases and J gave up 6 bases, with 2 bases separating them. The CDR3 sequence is CASSFAGELFF. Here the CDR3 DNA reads TGTGCCAGCAGCTTCGCCGGGGAGCTGTTTTTT.

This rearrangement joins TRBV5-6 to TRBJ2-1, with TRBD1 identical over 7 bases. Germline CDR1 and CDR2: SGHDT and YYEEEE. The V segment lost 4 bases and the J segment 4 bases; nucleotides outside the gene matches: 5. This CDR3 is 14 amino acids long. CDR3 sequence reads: CASSLGTVYNEQFF. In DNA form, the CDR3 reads TGTGCCAGCAGCCTGGGGACAGTTTACAATGAGCAGTTCTTC.

CDR3 region: CASSLYTTLYGYTF. DNA for the CDR3: TGTGCCAGCAGCTTATATACGACTCTTTATGGCTACACCTTC. This chain connects TRBV7-8 to TRBJ1-2; the D is unclear. Trimming removed 2 bases from V and 5 bases from J, with 12 bases in between. This CDR3 spans 14 amino acids. Looked up from germline, CDR1 is SGHVS and CDR2 is FQNEAQ.

CDR3 nucleotide sequence: TGTGCCAGCAGCGGTGCTCGCGGGAGGGCCTACGAGCAGTACTTC. Its translation is CASSGARGRAYEQYF. V usage is TRBV11-2 and J usage is TRBJ2-7, with 9 positions matching TRBD2. The V segment lost 5 bases and the J segment 2 bases; nucleotides outside the gene matches: 7. Germline CDR1 reads SGHAT; CDR2 reads FQNNGV. The CDR3 covers 15 residues.

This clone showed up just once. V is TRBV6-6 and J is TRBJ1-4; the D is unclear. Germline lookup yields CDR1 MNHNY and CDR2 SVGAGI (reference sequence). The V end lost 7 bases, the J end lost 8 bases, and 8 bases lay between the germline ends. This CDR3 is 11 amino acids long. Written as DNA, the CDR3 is TGTGCCAGCACTCTATCCGAAAAACTGTTTTTT. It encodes CASTLSEKLFF.

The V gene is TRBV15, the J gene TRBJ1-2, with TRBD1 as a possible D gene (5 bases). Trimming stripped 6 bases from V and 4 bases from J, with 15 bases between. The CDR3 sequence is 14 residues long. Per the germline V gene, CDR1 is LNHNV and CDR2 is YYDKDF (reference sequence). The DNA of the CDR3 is TGTGCCACCAGAATGATGCAGGGTGGCTATGGCTACACCTTC. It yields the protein CATRMMQGGYGYTF.

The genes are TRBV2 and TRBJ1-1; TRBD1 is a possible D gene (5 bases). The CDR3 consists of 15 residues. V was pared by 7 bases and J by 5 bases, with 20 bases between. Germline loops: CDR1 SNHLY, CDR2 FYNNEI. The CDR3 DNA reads TGTGCCAGCAAGGCCCTGGGGGGGAGGAGTACTGAAGCTTTCTTT. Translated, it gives CASKALGGRSTEAFF.

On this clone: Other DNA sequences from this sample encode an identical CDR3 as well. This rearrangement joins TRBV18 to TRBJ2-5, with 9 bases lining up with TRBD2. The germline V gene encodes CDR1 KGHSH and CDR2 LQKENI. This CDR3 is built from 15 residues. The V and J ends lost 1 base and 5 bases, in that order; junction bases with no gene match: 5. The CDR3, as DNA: TGTGCCAGCTCACCACGGCTAGCGGGACGGGAGACCCAGTACTTC. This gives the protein CASSPRLAGRETQYF.

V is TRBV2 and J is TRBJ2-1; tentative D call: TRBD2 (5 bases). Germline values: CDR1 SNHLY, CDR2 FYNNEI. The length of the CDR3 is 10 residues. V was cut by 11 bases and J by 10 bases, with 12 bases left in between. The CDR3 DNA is TGTGCCGACTATAGTAGGGAGCAGTTCTTC. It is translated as CADYSREQFF.

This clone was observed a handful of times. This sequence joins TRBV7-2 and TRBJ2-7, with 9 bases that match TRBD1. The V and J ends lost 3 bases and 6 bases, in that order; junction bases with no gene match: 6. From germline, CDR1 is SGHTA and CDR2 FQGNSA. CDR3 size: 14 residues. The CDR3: CASSFGTGLLEQYF. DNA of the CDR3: TGTGCCAGCAGCTTCGGGACAGGGCTCCTCGAGCAGTACTTC.

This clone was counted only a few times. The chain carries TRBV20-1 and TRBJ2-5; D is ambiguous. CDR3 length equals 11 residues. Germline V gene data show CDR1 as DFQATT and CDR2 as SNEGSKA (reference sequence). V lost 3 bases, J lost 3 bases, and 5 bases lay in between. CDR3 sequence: CSASTEETQYF. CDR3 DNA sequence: TGCAGTGCTAGTACAGAAGAGACCCAGTACTTC.

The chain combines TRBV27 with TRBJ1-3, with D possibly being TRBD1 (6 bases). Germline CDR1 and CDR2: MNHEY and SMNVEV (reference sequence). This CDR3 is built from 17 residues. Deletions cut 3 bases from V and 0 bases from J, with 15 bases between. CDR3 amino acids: CASSLGRGPYSGNTIYF. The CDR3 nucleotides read TGTGCCAGCAGTTTGGGGCGGGGGCCCTACTCTGGAAACACCATATATTTT.

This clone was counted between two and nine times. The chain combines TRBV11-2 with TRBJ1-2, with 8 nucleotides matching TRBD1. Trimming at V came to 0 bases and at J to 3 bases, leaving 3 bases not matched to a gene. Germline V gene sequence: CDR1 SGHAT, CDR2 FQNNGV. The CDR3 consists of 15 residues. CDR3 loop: CASSLDGTGDYGYTF. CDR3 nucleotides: TGTGCCAGCAGCTTAGACGGGACAGGCGACTATGGCTACACCTTC.

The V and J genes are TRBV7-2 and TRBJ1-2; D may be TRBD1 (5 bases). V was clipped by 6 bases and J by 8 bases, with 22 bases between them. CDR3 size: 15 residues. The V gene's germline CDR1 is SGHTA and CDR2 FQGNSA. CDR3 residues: CASRKEFDSLLGYTF. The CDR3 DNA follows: TGTGCCAGCAGAAAAGAGTTTGACAGCCTCCTGGGCTACACCTTC.

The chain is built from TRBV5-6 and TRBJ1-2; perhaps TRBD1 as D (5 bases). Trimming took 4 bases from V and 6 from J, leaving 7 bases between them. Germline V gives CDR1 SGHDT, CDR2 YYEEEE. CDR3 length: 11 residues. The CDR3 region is CASSQGDGYTF. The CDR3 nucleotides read TGTGCCAGCAGCCAGGGTGATGGCTACACCTTC.

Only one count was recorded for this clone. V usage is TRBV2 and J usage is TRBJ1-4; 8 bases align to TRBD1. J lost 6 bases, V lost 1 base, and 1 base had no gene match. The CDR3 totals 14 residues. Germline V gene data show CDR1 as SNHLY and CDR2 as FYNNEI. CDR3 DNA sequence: TGTGCCAGCAGTGAAGGGACAGGGTATGAAAAACTGTTTTTT. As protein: CASSEGTGYEKLFF.

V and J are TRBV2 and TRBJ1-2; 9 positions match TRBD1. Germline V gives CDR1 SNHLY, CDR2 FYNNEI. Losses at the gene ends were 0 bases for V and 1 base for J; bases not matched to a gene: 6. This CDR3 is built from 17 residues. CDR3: CASSEAGQGISNYGYTF. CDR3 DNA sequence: TGTGCCAGCAGTGAAGCGGGACAGGGAATTAGTAACTATGGCTACACCTTC.

The CDR3 protein is CASSLVGQVYNEQFF. CDR3 nucleotides: TGTGCCAGCAGTTTAGTTGGACAGGTTTACAATGAGCAGTTCTTC. This sequence joins TRBV27 and TRBJ2-1, with TRBD1 matching 7 bases. The CDR3 is 15 residues long. CDR1 MNHEY and CDR2 SMNVEV come from the germline V gene (reference sequence). J was trimmed by 4 bases and V by 2 bases; bases with no gene match: 5.

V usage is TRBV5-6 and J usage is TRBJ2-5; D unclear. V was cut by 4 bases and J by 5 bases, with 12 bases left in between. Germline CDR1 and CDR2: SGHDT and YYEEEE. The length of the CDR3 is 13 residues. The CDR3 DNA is TGTGCCAGCAGCCCTCTTCAGGTGGAGACCCAGTACTTC. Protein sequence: CASSPLQVETQYF. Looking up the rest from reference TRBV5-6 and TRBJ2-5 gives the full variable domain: DAGVTQSPTHLIKTRGQQVTLRCSPKSGHDTVSWYQQALGQGPQFIFQYYEEEERQRGNFPDRFSGHQFPNYSSELNVNALLLGDSALYLCASSPLQVETQYFGPGTRLLVL.

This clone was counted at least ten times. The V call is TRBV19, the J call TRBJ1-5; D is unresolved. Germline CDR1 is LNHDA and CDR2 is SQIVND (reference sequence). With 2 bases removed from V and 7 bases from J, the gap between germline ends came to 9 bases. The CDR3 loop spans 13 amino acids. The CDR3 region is CASSIRVWQPQHF. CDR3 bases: TGTGCCAGTAGTATACGGGTTTGGCAGCCCCAGCATTTT. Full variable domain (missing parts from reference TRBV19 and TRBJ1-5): DGGITQSPKYLFRKEGQNVTLSCEQNLNHDAMYWYRQDPGQGLRLIYYSQIVNDFQKGDIAEGYSVSREKKESFPLTVTSAQKNPTAFYLCASSIRVWQPQHFGDGTRLSIL.

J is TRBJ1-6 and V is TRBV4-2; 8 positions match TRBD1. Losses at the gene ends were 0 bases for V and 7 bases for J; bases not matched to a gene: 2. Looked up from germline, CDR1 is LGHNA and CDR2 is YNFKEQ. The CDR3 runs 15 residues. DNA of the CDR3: TGTGCCAGCAGCCAAGACCGGACAGGGAATTCACCCCTCCACTTT. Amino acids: CASSQDRTGNSPLHF.

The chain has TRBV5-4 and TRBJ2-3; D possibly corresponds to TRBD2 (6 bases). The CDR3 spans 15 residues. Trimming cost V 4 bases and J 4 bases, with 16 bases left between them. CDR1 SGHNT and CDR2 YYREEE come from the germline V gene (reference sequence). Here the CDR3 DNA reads TGTGCCAGCAGCCCCCCGGGGGAGTTGTCAGATACGCAGTATTTT. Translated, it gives CASSPPGELSDTQYF.

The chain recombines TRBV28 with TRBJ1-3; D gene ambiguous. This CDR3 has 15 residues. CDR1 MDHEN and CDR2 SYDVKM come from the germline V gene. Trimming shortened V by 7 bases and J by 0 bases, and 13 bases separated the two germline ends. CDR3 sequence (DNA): TGTGCCAGCAAAGAGCTAGGTTACTCTGGAAACACCATATATTTT. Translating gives CASKELGYSGNTIYF.

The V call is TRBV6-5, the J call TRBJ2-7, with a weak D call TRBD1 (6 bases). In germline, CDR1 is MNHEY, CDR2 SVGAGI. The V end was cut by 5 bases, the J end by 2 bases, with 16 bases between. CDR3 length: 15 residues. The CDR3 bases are TGTGCCAGCAGTAAAGGACAGACCCAAACCTACGAGCAGTACTTC. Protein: CASSKGQTQTYEQYF.